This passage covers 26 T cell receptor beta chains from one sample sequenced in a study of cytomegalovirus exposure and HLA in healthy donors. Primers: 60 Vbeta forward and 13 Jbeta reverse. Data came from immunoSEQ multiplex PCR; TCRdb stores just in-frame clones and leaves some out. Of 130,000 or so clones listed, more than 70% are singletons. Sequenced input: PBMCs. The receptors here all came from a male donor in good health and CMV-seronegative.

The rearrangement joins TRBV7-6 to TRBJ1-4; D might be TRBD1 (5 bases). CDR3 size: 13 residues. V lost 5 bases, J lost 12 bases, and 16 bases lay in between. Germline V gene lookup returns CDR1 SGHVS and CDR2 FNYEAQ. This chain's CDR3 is CASSLGAGSELFF. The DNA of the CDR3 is TGTGCCAGCAGCCTAGGGGCGGGGTCGGAACTGTTTTTT.

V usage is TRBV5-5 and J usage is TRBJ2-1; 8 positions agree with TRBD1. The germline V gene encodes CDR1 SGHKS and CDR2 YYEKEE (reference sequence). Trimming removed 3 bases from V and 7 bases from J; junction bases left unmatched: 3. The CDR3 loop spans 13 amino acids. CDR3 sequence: CASSWGQDNEQFF. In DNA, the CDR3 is TGTGCCAGCAGCTGGGGACAGGATAATGAGCAGTTCTTC.

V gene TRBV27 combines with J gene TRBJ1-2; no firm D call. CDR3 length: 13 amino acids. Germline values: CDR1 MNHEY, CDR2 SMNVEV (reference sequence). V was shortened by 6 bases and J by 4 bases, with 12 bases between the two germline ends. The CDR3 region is CASSPGGFYGYTF. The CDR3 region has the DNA TGTGCCAGCAGCCCAGGAGGGTTCTATGGCTACACCTTC.

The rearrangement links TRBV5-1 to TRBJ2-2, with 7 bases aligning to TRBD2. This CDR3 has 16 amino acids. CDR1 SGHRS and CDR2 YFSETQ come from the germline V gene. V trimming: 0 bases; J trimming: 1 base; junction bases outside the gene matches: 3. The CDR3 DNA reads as TGCGCCAGCAGCTTGGAAGGCGGGGGGAACACCGGGGAGCTGTTTTTT. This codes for CASSLEGGGNTGELFF.

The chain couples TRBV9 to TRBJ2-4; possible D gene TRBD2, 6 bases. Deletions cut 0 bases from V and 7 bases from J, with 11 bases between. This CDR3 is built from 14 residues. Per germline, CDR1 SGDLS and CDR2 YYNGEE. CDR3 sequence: CASSVGTGVNIQYF. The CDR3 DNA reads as TGTGCCAGCAGCGTAGGGACGGGGGTGAACATTCAGTACTTC.

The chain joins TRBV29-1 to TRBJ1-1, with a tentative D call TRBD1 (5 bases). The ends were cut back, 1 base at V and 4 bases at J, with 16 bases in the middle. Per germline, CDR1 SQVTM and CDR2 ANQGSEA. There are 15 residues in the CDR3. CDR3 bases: TGCAGCGTTGAAGGTAGCGCGGGGGTAGGCACTGAAGCTTTCTTT. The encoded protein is CSVEGSAGVGTEAFF.

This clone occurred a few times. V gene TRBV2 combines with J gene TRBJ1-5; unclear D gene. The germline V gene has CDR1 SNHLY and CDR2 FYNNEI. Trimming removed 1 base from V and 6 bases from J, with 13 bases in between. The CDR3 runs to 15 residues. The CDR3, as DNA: TGTGCCAGCAGTGAAGAAATGGGAGGGAGTCAGCCCCAGCATTTT. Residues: CASSEEMGGSQPQHF.

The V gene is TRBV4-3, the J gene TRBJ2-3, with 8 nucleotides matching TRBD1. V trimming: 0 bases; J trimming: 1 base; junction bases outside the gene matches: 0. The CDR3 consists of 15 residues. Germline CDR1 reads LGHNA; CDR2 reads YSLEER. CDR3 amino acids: CASSQEGQGTDTQYF. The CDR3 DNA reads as TGCGCCAGCAGCCAAGAGGGACAGGGCACAGATACGCAGTATTTT.

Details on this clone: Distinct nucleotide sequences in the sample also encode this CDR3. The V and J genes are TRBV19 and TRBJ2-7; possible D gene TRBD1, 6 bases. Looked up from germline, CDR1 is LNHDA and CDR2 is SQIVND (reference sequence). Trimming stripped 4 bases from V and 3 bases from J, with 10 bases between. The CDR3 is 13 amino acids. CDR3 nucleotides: TGTGCCAGTAGTACGTCACAGGGCTACGAGCAGTACTTC. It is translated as CASSTSQGYEQYF.

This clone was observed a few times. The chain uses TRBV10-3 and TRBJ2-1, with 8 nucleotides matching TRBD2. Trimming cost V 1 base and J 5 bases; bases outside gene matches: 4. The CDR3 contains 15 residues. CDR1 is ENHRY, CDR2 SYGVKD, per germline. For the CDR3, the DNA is TGTGCCATCAGTGAGTTAGCGGGACAAAACAATGAGCAGTTCTTC. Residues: CAISELAGQNNEQFF.

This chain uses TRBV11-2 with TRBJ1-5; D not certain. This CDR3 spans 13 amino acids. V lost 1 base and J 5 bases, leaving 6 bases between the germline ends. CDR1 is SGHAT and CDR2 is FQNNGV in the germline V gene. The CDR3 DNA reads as TGTGCCAGCAGCTTAGCCATTTATCAGCCCCAGCATTTT. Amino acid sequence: CASSLAIYQPQHF.

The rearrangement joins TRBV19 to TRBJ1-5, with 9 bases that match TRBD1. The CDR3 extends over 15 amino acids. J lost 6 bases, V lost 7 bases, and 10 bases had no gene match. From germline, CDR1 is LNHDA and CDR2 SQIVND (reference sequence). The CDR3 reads CASTEAGQGRQPQHF. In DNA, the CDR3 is TGTGCCAGTACCGAGGCGGGACAGGGACGTCAGCCCCAGCATTTT. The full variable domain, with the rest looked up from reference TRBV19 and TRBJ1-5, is DGGITQSPKYLFRKEGQNVTLSCEQNLNHDAMYWYRQDPGQGLRLIYYSQIVNDFQKGDIAEGYSVSREKKESFPLTVTSAQKNPTAFYLCASTEAGQGRQPQHFGDGTRLSIL.

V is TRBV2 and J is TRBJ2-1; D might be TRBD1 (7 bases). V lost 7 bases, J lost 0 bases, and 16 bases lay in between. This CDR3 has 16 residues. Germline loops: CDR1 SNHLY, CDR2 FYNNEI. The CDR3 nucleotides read TGTGCCAGCAAAAAGGTTCAGGGGGGCTCCTACAATGAGCAGTTCTTC. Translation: CASKKVQGGSYNEQFF. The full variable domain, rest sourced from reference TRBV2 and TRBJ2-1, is EPEVTQTPSHQVTQMGQEVILRCVPISNHLYFYWYRQILGQKVEFLVSFYNNEISEKSEIFDDQFSVERPDGSNFTLKIRSTKLEDSAMYFCASKKVQGGSYNEQFFGPGTRLTVL.

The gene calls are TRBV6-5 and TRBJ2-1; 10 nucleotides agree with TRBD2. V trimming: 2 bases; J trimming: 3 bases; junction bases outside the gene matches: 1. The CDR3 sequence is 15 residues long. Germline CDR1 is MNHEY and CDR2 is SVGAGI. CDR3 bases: TGTGCCAGCAGTTACAAGCGGGGGGGCTACAATGAGCAGTTCTTC. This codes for CASSYKRGGYNEQFF.

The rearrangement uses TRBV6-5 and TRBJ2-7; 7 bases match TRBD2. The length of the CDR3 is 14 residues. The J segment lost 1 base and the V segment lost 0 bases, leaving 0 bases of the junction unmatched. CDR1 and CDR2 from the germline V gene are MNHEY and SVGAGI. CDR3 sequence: CASSYSGGSYEQYF. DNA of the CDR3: TGTGCCAGCAGTTACTCGGGGGGGTCCTACGAGCAGTACTTC.

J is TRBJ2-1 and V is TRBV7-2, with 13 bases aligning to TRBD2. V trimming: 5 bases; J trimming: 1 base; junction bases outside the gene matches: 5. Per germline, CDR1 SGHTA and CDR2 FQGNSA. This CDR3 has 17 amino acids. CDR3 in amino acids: CASSKRTSGGSYNEQFF. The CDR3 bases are TGTGCCAGCAGCAAGCGGACTAGCGGGGGTTCCTACAATGAGCAGTTCTTC.

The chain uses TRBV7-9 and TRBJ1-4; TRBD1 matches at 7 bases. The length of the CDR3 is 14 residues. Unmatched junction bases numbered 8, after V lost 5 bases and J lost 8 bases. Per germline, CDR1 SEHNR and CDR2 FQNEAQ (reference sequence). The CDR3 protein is CASSLGTAEEKLFF. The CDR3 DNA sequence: TGTGCCAGCAGCCTCGGGACAGCAGAGGAAAAACTGTTTTTT.

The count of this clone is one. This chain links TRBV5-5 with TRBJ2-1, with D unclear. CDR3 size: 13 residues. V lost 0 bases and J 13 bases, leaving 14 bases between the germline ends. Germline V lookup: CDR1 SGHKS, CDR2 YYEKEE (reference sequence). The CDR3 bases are TGTGCCAGCAGCTTGGATATGCGGCGCGCCCAGTTCTTC. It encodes CASSLDMRRAQFF. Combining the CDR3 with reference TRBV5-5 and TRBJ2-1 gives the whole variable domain DAGVTQSPTHLIKTRGQQVTLRCSPISGHKSVSWYQQVLGQGPQFIFQYYEKEERGRGNFPDRFSARQFPNYSSELNVNALLLGDSALYLCASSLDMRRAQFFGPGTRLTVL.

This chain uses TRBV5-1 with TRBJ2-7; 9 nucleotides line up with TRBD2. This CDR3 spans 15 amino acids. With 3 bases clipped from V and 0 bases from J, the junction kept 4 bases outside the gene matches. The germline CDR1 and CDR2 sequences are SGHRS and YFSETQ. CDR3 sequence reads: CASSSSGDSSYEQYF. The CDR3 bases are TGCGCCAGCAGCTCTAGCGGGGATAGCTCCTACGAGCAGTACTTC.

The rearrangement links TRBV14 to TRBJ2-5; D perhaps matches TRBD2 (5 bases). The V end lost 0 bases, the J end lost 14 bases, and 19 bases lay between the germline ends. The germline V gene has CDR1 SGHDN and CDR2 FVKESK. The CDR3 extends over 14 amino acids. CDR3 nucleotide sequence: TGTGCCAGCAGCCAAGACCTCCGGACTGCAAAAGCCTACTTC. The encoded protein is CASSQDLRTAKAYF.

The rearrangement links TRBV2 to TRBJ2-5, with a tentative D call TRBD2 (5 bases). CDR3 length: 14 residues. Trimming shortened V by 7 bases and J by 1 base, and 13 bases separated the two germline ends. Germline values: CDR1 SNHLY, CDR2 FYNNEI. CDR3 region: CASKASYPQETQYF. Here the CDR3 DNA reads TGTGCCAGCAAGGCTAGCTATCCCCAAGAGACCCAGTACTTC.

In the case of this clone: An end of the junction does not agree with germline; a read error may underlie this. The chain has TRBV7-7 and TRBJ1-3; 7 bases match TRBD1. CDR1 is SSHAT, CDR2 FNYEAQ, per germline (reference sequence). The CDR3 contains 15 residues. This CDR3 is CASSLGPGGGNTIYF. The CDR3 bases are TGTGCTAGCAGCTTAGGCCCAGGGGGTGGAAACACCATATATTTT.

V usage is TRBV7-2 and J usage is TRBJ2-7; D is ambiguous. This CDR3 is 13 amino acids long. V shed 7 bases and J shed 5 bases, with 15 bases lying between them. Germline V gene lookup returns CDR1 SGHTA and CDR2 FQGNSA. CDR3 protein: CASTQARWDEQYF. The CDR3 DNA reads TGTGCCAGCACTCAGGCCCGCTGGGACGAGCAGTACTTC.

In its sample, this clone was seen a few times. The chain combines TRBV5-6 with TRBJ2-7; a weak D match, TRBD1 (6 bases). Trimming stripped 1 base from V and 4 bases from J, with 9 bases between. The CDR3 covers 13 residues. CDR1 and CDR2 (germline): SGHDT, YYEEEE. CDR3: CASSLNRAYEQYF. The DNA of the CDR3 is TGTGCCAGCAGCTTGAACAGGGCTTACGAGCAGTACTTC. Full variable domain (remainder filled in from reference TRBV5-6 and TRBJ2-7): DAGVTQSPTHLIKTRGQQVTLRCSPKSGHDTVSWYQQALGQGPQFIFQYYEEEERQRGNFPDRFSGHQFPNYSSELNVNALLLGDSALYLCASSLNRAYEQYFGPGTRLTVT.

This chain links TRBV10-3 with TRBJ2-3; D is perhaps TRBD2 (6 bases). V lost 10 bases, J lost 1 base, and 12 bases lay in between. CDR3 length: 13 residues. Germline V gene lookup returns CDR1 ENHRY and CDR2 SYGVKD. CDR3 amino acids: CANRGARTDTQYF. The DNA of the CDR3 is TGTGCCAACCGCGGGGCACGCACAGATACGCAGTATTTT.

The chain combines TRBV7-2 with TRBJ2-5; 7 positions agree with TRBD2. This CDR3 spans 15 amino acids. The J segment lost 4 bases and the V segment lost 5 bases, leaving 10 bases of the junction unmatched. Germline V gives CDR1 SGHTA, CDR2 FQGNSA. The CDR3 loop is CASSPRLATAETQYF. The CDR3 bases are TGTGCCAGCAGCCCGAGACTAGCTACCGCAGAGACCCAGTACTTC.